The clone carrying this T cell receptor beta chain was seen repeatedly, ten times or more. Its antigen is undetermined. This CDR3 contains 14 residues. V was shortened by 7 bases and J by 4 bases, with 14 bases between the two germline ends. This entry is derived from a study of T cells in Graves' hyperthyroidism and ophthalmopathy. Study-level findings and limits: A 13 V-J signature model discriminated ophthalmopathy versus stable hyperthyroidism. The model made its ophthalmopathy prediction, and onset followed a median around 6.5 months later. Researchers found most expanded thyroid clonotypes above 0.001 in blood as well.

There were TCR beta CDR3 regions amplified from RNA transcripts. During a first-round RT-PCR of the TCR CDR3, the HTBI primer set was used. TCRdb passed the multiplex PCR reads through MiXCR, listing each CDR3 protein once. The top ten clones hold 5% to 6% of a sample with 400,000 to 500,000 distinct CDR3 sequences, roughly 13% of them seen once. Among the patients, aged 18 to 65, hyperthyroidism was newly diagnosed and had lasted under 2 months. Specimen: blood. The TCR originated in a woman aged 18-30 years with Graves' hyperthyroidism. The chain recombines TRBV12-3 or TRBV12-4 with TRBJ2-1; the D gene is possibly TRBD1 (6 bases). CDR3 DNA: TGTGCCAGCACTACTGGGGGCTCGTACAATGAGCAGTTCTTC. This gives the protein CASTTGGSYNEQFF.